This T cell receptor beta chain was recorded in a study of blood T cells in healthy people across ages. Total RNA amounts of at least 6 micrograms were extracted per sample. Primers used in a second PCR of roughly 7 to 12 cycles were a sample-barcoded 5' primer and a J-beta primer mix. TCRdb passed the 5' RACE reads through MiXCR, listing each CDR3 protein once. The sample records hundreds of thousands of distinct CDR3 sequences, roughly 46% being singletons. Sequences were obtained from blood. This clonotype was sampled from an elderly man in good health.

The CDR3 spells CSGGFYNEQYF. The CDR3 DNA follows: TGCAGCGGAGGATTCTACAATGAGCAGTACTTC. The rearrangement joins TRBV29-1 to TRBJ2-5; D ambiguous. V lost 7 bases to trimming and J lost 11 bases, with 17 bases between them. The CDR3 is 11 residues long. The germline V gene has CDR1 SQVTM and CDR2 ANQGSEA.